This T cell receptor (beta chain) was documented in a study of OX40 agonist ivuxolimab in advanced cancers. Study-wide context: The patients got ivuxolimab, which is an agonistic anti-OX40 (CD134) antibody.

Of note for this clone: Its antigen remains unknown.

Blood was sampled at baseline, cycle 4 day 1, and cycle 7 day 1. Data came from immunoSEQ multiplex PCR; TCRdb stores just in-frame clones and leaves some out. The data show about 60,000 clones, roughly 86% seen once. The germline CDR1 and CDR2 sequences are SGHVS and FNYEAQ. The CDR3 runs to 16 residues. V lost 1 base to trimming and J lost 4 bases, with 16 bases between them. General study results and limits: Low normalized clonal expansion also occurred in some nonresponding patients.

The receptor was derived from an adult with an advanced solid tumor such as melanoma, head and neck, liver or kidney cancer. The rearrangement uses TRBV7-6 and TRBJ2-5; tentatively, D is TRBD1 (6 bases). The source material was CD4+ or CD8+ T cells sorted from blood, sampled in a trial of the OX40 agonist ivuxolimab. The CDR3 region is CASSLVIGRGAETQYF. Written as DNA, the CDR3 is TGTGCCAGCAGCTTAGTTATCGGCAGGGGCGCAGAGACCCAGTACTTC.